Listed here are 18 T cell receptor beta chains from one sample, sequenced in a study of T-cell memory formation after mild COVID-19 (dated by TCRdb to the early 2020s). The library came from 5' RACE. TCRdb records Illumina NovaSeq 6000 as the sequencer. Using fastp trimming at Q25 and MiXCR clonotype assembly, TCRdb reanalyzed the public sequencing data and kept in-frame beta chains. When rows share a CDR3 protein, they turn into one entry using the most common DNA and genes. This sample holds hundreds of thousands of distinct CDR3 sequences; roughly 20% were observed only once. Around 7.7% of the sample goes to the ten largest clones. Sequenced input: PBMCs or a T cell subset sorted from them (not recorded which). The source of these receptors is an adult woman who had mild COVID-19 (a few samples of this study predate the infection). The sample titles of this study are shuffled in the database, so cell type and time point are left out; the donor was told from shared clones.

This clonotype occurred many times. The J gene is TRBJ2-1, the V gene TRBV6-5; D unclear. Deletions cut 2 bases from V and 0 bases from J, with 5 bases between. This CDR3 is 14 amino acids long. In germline, CDR1 is MNHEY, CDR2 SVGAGI. CDR3 sequence: CASSYESSYNEQFF. The CDR3, as DNA: TGTGCCAGCAGTTACGAGAGCTCCTACAATGAGCAGTTCTTC.

This chain joins TRBV4-2 and TRBJ2-2, with D perhaps matching TRBD1 (6 bases). Looked up from germline, CDR1 is LGHNA and CDR2 is YNFKEQ. CDR3 length equals 14 residues. The V and J ends lost 0 bases and 9 bases respectively, with 11 bases between them. The DNA for the CDR3 is TGTGCCAGCAGCCAAGATCGCAGGGGCCGGGAGCTGTTTTTT. Its protein product is CASSQDRRGRELFF.

The genes are TRBV11-3 and TRBJ2-1, with 12 bases aligning to TRBD1. With 1 base clipped from V and 6 bases from J, the junction kept 4 bases outside the gene matches. Germline values: CDR1 SGHNT, CDR2 YENEEA. The CDR3 contains 16 residues. This chain's CDR3 is CASSLGGDRGPNEQFF. CDR3 bases: TGTGCCAGCAGCTTAGGAGGGGACAGGGGGCCCAATGAGCAGTTCTTC.

This clonotype was observed a few times. V is TRBV30 and J is TRBJ2-2, with unresolved D. The germline V gene has CDR1 GTSNPN and CDR2 SVGIG (reference sequence). CDR3 length: 14 residues. V was clipped by 3 bases and J by 2 bases, with 10 bases between them. The CDR3 DNA reads TGTGCCTGGAGCGAAGGGCCCAACACCGGGGAGCTGTTTTTT. This codes for CAWSEGPNTGELFF.

The chain has TRBV14 and TRBJ2-1; possible D gene TRBD2, 5 bases. The CDR3 extends over 14 amino acids. Germline assignment: CDR1 SGHDN and CDR2 FVKESK. V lost 4 bases and J lost 6, with 13 bases in between. The chain's CDR3 is CASSLRASFNEQFF. Here the CDR3 DNA reads TGTGCCAGCAGCCTGAGGGCGAGCTTCAATGAGCAGTTCTTC.

This clonotype was observed a single time. The rearrangement joins TRBV7-2 to TRBJ2-1, with 9 bases lining up with TRBD2. CDR3 length: 15 residues. Germline CDR1 reads SGHTA; CDR2 reads FQGNSA. With V trimmed by 1 base and J by 4 bases, 2 bases remained unmatched. CDR3 protein: CASSLGREGYNEQFF. CDR3 DNA: TGTGCCAGCAGCTTAGGGCGGGAGGGGTACAATGAGCAGTTCTTC.

The chain employs TRBV4-2 and TRBJ2-7, with D perhaps TRBD1 or TRBD2 (5 bases each). This CDR3 has 14 amino acids. Germline V gene sequence: CDR1 LGHNA, CDR2 YNFKEQ. The germline V and J ends were trimmed by 0 bases and 4 bases, with 10 bases remaining between them. The CDR3 spells CASSQDTGRYEQYF. CDR3 DNA sequence: TGTGCCAGCAGCCAAGATACGGGACGTTACGAGCAGTACTTC.

This clonotype was observed a few times. V is TRBV18 and J is TRBJ1-4; no firm D call. V was trimmed by 3 bases and J by 7 bases, leaving 12 bases between them. The CDR3 consists of 14 residues. Germline assignment: CDR1 KGHSH and CDR2 LQKENI. DNA for the CDR3: TGTGCCAGCTCACCTAACGCGGCAGCTGAAAAACTGTTTTTT. Translation gives CASSPNAAAEKLFF. The full variable domain, rest sourced from reference TRBV18 and TRBJ1-4, is NAGVMQNPRHLVRRRGQEARLRCSPMKGHSHVYWYRQLPEEGLKFMVYLQKENIIDESGMPKERFSAEFPKEGPSILRIQQVVRGDSAAYFCASSPNAAAEKLFFGSGTQLSVL.

This sequence joins TRBV7-2 and TRBJ2-3, with D perhaps TRBD2 (5 bases). V dropped 0 bases and J dropped 0 bases, with 22 bases sitting between them. In germline, CDR1 is SGHTA, CDR2 FQGNSA. CDR3 length equals 20 residues. The CDR3 nucleotides are TGTGCCAGCAGCTTAGCGGCTCGGCCCCAACTAGTGAAAAGCACAGATACGCAGTATTTT. Translated, it gives CASSLAARPQLVKSTDTQYF.

The chain joins TRBV18 to TRBJ2-1, with D possibly called TRBD1 or TRBD2 (6 bases each). The CDR3 spans 15 residues. Germline loops: CDR1 KGHSH, CDR2 LQKENI. V shed 6 bases and J shed 3 bases, with 15 bases lying between them. The CDR3: CASSIMGGDYNEQFF. DNA of the CDR3: TGTGCCAGCTCTATCATGGGGGGCGACTACAATGAGCAGTTCTTC.

This clonotype was found a few times. The chain recombines TRBV20-1 with TRBJ2-1; D might be TRBD2 (5 bases). The CDR3 totals 11 residues. The germline V gene has CDR1 DFQATT and CDR2 SNEGSKA (reference sequence). The germline V and J ends were trimmed by 4 bases and 10 bases, with 11 bases remaining between them. The CDR3 bases are TGCAGTGCTACCCGCGGGTCCGAGCAGTTCTTC. It encodes CSATRGSEQFF.

This clonotype was recorded a few times. The chain combines TRBV6-5 with TRBJ2-7; weak D call: TRBD2 (6 bases). The V gene's germline CDR1 is MNHEY and CDR2 SVGAGI. Trimming took 4 bases from V and 3 from J, leaving 16 bases between them. CDR3 length equals 15 residues. Here the CDR3 DNA reads TGTGCCAGCAGTTTAGCCGTAGCGGCGGACTACGAGCAGTACTTC. This translates into CASSLAVAADYEQYF.

This clonotype was counted only a few times. This chain uses TRBV12-3 or TRBV12-4 with TRBJ2-7; D assignment may be TRBD1 or TRBD2 (5 bases each). V was trimmed by 6 bases and J by 4 bases, leaving 13 bases between them. The length of the CDR3 is 13 residues. In DNA, the CDR3 is TGTGCCAGCAGCACCGGGACGAGGTACGAGCAGTACTTC. Translated, it gives CASSTGTRYEQYF.

The chain links TRBV10-3 to TRBJ1-1; a weak D match, TRBD1 (5 bases). CDR3 length equals 13 residues. The V gene lost 5 bases and the J gene lost 5 bases, with 12 bases spanning the gap. In germline, CDR1 is ENHRY, CDR2 SYGVKD. The CDR3 coding sequence is TGTGCCATCAGTCAGGGAGTCGAGACTGAAGCTTTCTTT. The encoded protein is CAISQGVETEAFF.

The sample holds many counts of this clonotype. The V and J genes are TRBV20-1 and TRBJ2-3; 11 nucleotides match TRBD2. The CDR3 runs 18 residues. Germline V gene data show CDR1 as DFQATT and CDR2 as SNEGSKA (reference sequence). V dropped 0 bases and J dropped 0; count of bases not matched to a gene: 8. The CDR3 reads CSARDLFRTSGSTDTQYF. As DNA, the CDR3 is TGCAGTGCTAGAGATTTGTTCAGGACTAGCGGGAGCACAGATACGCAGTATTTT.

This clonotype was counted a few times. The chain employs TRBV5-5 and TRBJ2-5; 9 nucleotides line up with TRBD2. The J segment lost 1 base and the V segment lost 6 bases, leaving 10 bases of the junction unmatched. The germline CDR1 and CDR2 sequences are SGHKS and YYEKEE (reference sequence). This CDR3 comprises 16 residues. CDR3 in DNA: TGTGCCAGCACCCCACATGTAGCGGGGGTCCAAGAGACCCAGTACTTC. It codes for CASTPHVAGVQETQYF.

The chain combines TRBV7-8 with TRBJ1-2; 9 nucleotides align to TRBD1. The CDR3 loop spans 18 amino acids. The germline V gene encodes CDR1 SGHVS and CDR2 FQNEAQ. V lost 2 bases, J lost 4 bases, and 14 bases stayed unmatched. The CDR3 sequence is CASSLSGTGRGIGYGYTF. In DNA form, the CDR3 reads TGTGCCAGCAGCTTATCTGGGACAGGGAGGGGTATAGGCTATGGCTACACCTTC.

At least ten counts were recorded for this clonotype. The V and J genes are TRBV27 and TRBJ2-1; D could derive from TRBD1 or TRBD2 (5 bases each). V was cut by 5 bases and J by 9 bases, with 14 bases left in between. CDR1 MNHEY and CDR2 SMNVEV come from the germline V gene (reference sequence). The CDR3 loop spans 13 amino acids. Here the CDR3 reads CASSLRPGTEQFF. In DNA form, the CDR3 reads TGTGCCAGCAGTCTCCGGCCTGGGACTGAGCAGTTCTTC.